This T cell receptor (beta chain) comes out of a study of T cells after yellow fever vaccination. Findings and caveats of the study: Clonotypes appearing in both CD4 and CD8 compartments existed, and their share was small. Post-booster reappearance was seen for most primary-vaccination clones (about 96% CD4, around 88% CD8).

UMIs were added to TCR cDNA along with a universal primer site when it was made by 5'RACE template switching. TCRdb reprocessed the 5' RACE reads via MiXCR and lists one record per CDR3 protein. The table lists about 260,000 distinct CDR3 sequences, over 4.5% of them singletons. V was pared by 5 bases and J by 0 bases, with 6 bases between. The CDR3 length is 13 residues. Germline CDR1 is SGHRS and CDR2 is YFSETQ. To note about this clonotype: The antigen is not known.

Sequenced material: CD4+ T cells sorted from PBMCs, taken on the day of the yellow fever booster vaccination. The chain links TRBV5-1 to TRBJ1-5; D not certain. This clonotype was sampled from a man between 18 and 35 years old who received the YFV17D yellow fever vaccine. Here the CDR3 reads CASRGDSNQPQHF. CDR3 DNA: TGCGCCAGCAGGGGAGATAGCAATCAGCCCCAGCATTTT.